A selection of T cell receptor beta chains follows, all from one sample in a study of blood T cell repertoires in COVID-19. TCRdb keeps only in-frame clones here, not all; method: immunoSEQ multiplex PCR. Among some 120,000 clones, about 80% were seen once, and the ten largest hold just under 25%. The sequencing sample was made of peripheral blood. These receptors were taken from a human donor in a cohort sampled during active COVID-19. Each CDR3 is given with its conserved first and last residue. A D gene is named only where the DNA matches it firmly. A clone size is listed for some rows: how often the clone was seen (once, few, many), or a class if it is expanded.

V	size	J	length	D	DNA	CDR3
TRBV9	-	TRBJ1-2	15	-	TGTGCCAGCAGCGTAGCTAGCAATCCCCACTATGGCTACACCTTC	CASSVASNPHYGYTF
TRBV5-1	few	TRBJ2-7	15	TRBD1	TGCGCCAGCAGCTTAGACCGGACAGGGATCTACGAGCAGTACTTC	CASSLDRTGIYEQYF
TRBV7-3	-	TRBJ2-2	16	TRBD1	TGTGCCAGCAGCTTCAACAGGGGGCAAGGCACCGGGGAGCTGTTTTTT	CASSFNRGQGTGELFF
TRBV19	-	TRBJ1-5	17	TRBD1	TGTGCCAGTAGTATATACACGGGACAGGCCGCGGATCAGCCCCAGCATTTT	CASSIYTGQAADQPQHF
TRBV7-2	-	TRBJ2-7	13	-	TGTGCCAGCAGCTTAGGGACACGGTACGAGCAGTACTTC	CASSLGTRYEQYF
TRBV5-1	-	TRBJ1-1	19	TRBD1	TGCGCCAGCGGTATTTTGTCAACAGGGGGCGCCGGACGGGGCACTGAAGCTTTCTTT	CASGILSTGGAGRGTEAFF
TRBV19	-	TRBJ2-5	18	TRBD2	TGTGCCAGTAGTTTGCCCGGGACTAGCGGGAGGGCCGGGGAGACCCAGTACTTC	CASSLPGTSGRAGETQYF
TRBV10-3	-	TRBJ2-7	14	-	TGTGCCATCAGTGAGTCGATGCTAGTCTACGAGCAGTACTTC	CAISESMLVYEQYF
TRBV19	few	TRBJ1-2	14	TRBD1	TGTGCCAGTAGTATAACAGGGGGAGACTATGGCTACACCTTC	CASSITGGDYGYTF
TRBV7-6	-	TRBJ2-7	13	-	TGTGCCAGCAGCTTAAACAGGGCCTACGAGCAGTACTTC	CASSLNRAYEQYF
TRBV5-6	-	TRBJ1-1	15	TRBD1	TGTGCCAGCAGCGCCAGGGACAGCGGTAAAGGTGGCGCTTTCTTT	CASSARDSGKGGAFF
TRBV5-6	-	TRBJ2-3	14	-	TGTGCCAGCAGCCCCGGACATATTACAGATACGCAGTATTTT	CASSPGHITDTQYF
TRBV14	-	TRBJ1-5	16	-	TGTGCCAGCAGCCAAGTCTGGGCAGGGGCAAGTCAGCCCCAGCATTTT	CASSQVWAGASQPQHF
TRBV7-9	-	TRBJ2-5	13	-	TGTGCCAGCAGCTTAATGGCAGGGGAGACCCAGTACTTC	CASSLMAGETQYF
TRBV7-2	-	TRBJ2-3	15	TRBD2	TGTGCCAGCAGCCTGAGCGGGAGGGGGGAAGATACGCAGTATTTT	CASSLSGRGEDTQYF
TRBV12-3/TRBV12-4	-	TRBJ2-7	13	-	TGTGCCAGCAGTTTAGGGCAGACCTACGAGCAGTACTTC	CASSLGQTYEQYF
TRBV7-9	-	TRBJ2-2	16	-	TGTGCCAGCAGCATCCGTGGTGGCAGGACTATCGGGGAGCTGTTTTTT	CASSIRGGRTIGELFF
TRBV19	-	TRBJ1-5	14	TRBD1	TGTGCCAGTAGTATCGGACAGGGGGCTCAGCCCCAGCATTTT	CASSIGQGAQPQHF
TRBV6-2/TRBV6-3	few	TRBJ1-5	14	TRBD1	TGTGCCAGCAGCCATACAGGGGGCGGTCAGCCCCAGCATTTT	CASSHTGGGQPQHF
TRBV29-1	-	TRBJ1-1	13	-	TGCAGCGCTAGGGAGCCTGCGGACACTGAAGCTTTCTTT	CSAREPADTEAFF
TRBV5-4	-	TRBJ2-2	16	-	TGTGCCAGCAGCCAAGTTGGGGGGGCTAACACCGGGGAGCTGTTTTTT	CASSQVGGANTGELFF
TRBV6-2/TRBV6-3	-	TRBJ2-6	17	-	TGTGCCAGCAGTCTTCTGGGACATTACTCTGGGGCCAACGTCCTGACTTTC	CASSLLGHYSGANVLTF
TRBV2	-	TRBJ2-3	15	TRBD2	TGTGCCAGCAGTGGACTAGCGGGCTACACAGATACGCAGTATTTT	CASSGLAGYTDTQYF
TRBV10-3	-	TRBJ1-4	14	TRBD1	TGTGCCATCAGTTGGGACAGGGCGGGCGAAAAACTGTTTTTT	CAISWDRAGEKLFF
TRBV3-1/TRBV3-2	-	TRBJ1-2	17	TRBD1	TGTGCCAGCAGCCCATTAATCGACAGGGGGAACCACTATGGCTACACCTTC	CASSPLIDRGNHYGYTF
TRBV27	-	TRBJ2-5	14	TRBD2	TGTGCCAGCAGAGGACTAGCGGGAGTTGAGACCCAGTACTTC	CASRGLAGVETQYF
TRBV7-2	-	TRBJ2-1	19	TRBD2	TGTGCCAGCAACCTTCCGGGACTAGCGGGAGATGGGTATAGCAATGAGCAGTTCTTC	CASNLPGLAGDGYSNEQFF
TRBV7-2	-	TRBJ2-6	15	-	TGTGCCAGCAGCAGAGTCGGCTCTGGGGCCAACGTCCTGACTTTC	CASSRVGSGANVLTF
TRBV19	-	TRBJ1-4	15	TRBD1	TGTGCCAGTAGTATCCCACGGGACAGGCTTGAAAAACTGTTTTTT	CASSIPRDRLEKLFF
TRBV24-1	few	TRBJ1-1	12	TRBD1	TGTGCCACCAGTGATTTCAGGGGGCGAGCTTTCTTT	CATSDFRGRAFF
TRBV24-1	once	TRBJ2-1	15	-	TGTGCCACCAGTGACCGAGGAAGCTCCTACAATGAGCAGTTCTTC	CATSDRGSSYNEQFF
TRBV5-1	-	TRBJ2-1	14	TRBD2	TGCGCCAGCAGCTTAATAGCGGGGTACAATGAGCAGTTCTTC	CASSLIAGYNEQFF
TRBV28	-	TRBJ1-1	14	-	TGTGCCAGCAGTTTATTTAGGGCGGGCACTGAAGCTTTCTTT	CASSLFRAGTEAFF
TRBV6-1	-	TRBJ2-5	19	TRBD1	TGTGCCAGCAGTGAAGCTGTTCAGGGACAGGGGACCCCAGGAGAGACCCAGTACTTC	CASSEAVQGQGTPGETQYF
TRBV3-1/TRBV3-2	-	TRBJ1-2	13	-	TGTGCCAGCAGCCAAGTGTCTCAGGGGAGCTACACCTTC	CASSQVSQGSYTF